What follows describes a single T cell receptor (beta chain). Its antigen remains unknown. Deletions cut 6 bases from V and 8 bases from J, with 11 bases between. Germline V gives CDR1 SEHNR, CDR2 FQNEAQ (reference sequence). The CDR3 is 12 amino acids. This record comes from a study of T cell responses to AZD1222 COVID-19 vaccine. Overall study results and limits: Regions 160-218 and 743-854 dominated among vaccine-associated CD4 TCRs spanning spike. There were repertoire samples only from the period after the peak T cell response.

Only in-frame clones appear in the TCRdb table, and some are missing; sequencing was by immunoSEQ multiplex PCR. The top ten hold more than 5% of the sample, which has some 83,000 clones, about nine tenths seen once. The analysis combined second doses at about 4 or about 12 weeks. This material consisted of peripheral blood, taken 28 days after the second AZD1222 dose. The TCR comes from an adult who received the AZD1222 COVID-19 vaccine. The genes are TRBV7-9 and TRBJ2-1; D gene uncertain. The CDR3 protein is CASRAKRDEQFF. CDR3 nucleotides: TGTGCCAGCAGGGCAAAAAGGGATGAGCAGTTCTTC.